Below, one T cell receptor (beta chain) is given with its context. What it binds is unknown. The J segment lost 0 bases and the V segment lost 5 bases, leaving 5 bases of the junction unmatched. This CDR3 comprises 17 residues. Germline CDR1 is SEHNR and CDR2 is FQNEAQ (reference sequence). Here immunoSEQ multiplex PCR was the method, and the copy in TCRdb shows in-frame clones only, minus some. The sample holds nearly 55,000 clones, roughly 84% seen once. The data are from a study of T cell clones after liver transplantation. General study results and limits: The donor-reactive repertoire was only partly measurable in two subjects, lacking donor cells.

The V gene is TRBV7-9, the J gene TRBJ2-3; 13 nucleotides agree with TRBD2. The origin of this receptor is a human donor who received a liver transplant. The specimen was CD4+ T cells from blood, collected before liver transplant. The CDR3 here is CASSNGLAGVSTDTQYF. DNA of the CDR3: TGTGCCAGCAGCAACGGACTAGCGGGGGTTAGCACAGATACGCAGTATTTT.